The 32 T cell receptor beta chains below come from one sample, sequenced in a study of blood T cell repertoires in COVID-19 (dated by TCRdb to about 2020). The library was built by means of the immunoSEQ multiplex PCR assay. This immuneACCESS table, as held by TCRdb, lists in-frame sequences with V and J called but not all clones. Of the missing ones, under half trace to an unresolved V gene in checked studies; the others have no known cause. A total of some 220,000 clones appear in this sample, about nine tenths of them only once. Around 3.8% of the sample rests with the top ten. What was sequenced was PBMCs or T cells enriched from blood (not recorded which). These TCRs come from a woman between 40 and 55 years old with acute COVID-19.

The chain couples TRBV24-1 to TRBJ1-1, with D unresolved. The V gene's germline CDR1 is KGHDR and CDR2 SFDVKD. The CDR3 runs to 13 residues. Trimming removed 1 base from V and 3 bases from J, with 5 bases in between. In DNA form, the CDR3 reads TGTGCCACCAGTGATTTAACGGACACTGAAGCTTTCTTT. Translation: CATSDLTDTEAFF.

About this clone itself: Other DNA sequences from this sample encode an identical CDR3 as well. The CDR3 sequence is CASSPLAGGPTDTQYF. CDR3 bases: TGTGCCAGCTCACCATTAGCGGGGGGGCCCACAGATACGCAGTATTTT. V gene TRBV18 combines with J gene TRBJ2-3, with 11 bases lining up with TRBD2. V was clipped by 2 bases and J by 2 bases; unmatched bases: 3. The length of the CDR3 is 16 residues. The germline V gene has CDR1 KGHSH and CDR2 LQKENI.

This chain joins TRBV10-2 and TRBJ2-7; TRBD1 matches at 8 bases. The CDR3 is 13 residues long. The V and J ends lost 9 bases and 4 bases, in that order; junction bases with no gene match: 8. The germline gives CDR1 WSHSY, CDR2 SAAADI. The CDR3 DNA follows: TGCGCCAGTCGACAGGGGTTCCGGTACGAGCAGTACTTC. This encodes CASRQGFRYEQYF.

The V and J genes are TRBV5-5 and TRBJ1-6, with D perhaps TRBD1 (6 bases). V dropped 2 bases and J dropped 10 bases, with 19 bases sitting between them. Germline V gene data show CDR1 as SGHKS and CDR2 as YYEKEE (reference sequence). The CDR3 totals 16 residues. CDR3 sequence (DNA): TGTGCCAGCAGCTTCCGGGGGGGCGAGTCTAGGTCACCCCTCCACTTT. Encoded protein: CASSFRGGESRSPLHF.

This sequence joins TRBV5-4 and TRBJ2-1; perhaps TRBD1 as D (8 bases). V was shortened by 4 bases and J by 8 bases, with 19 bases between the two germline ends. Germline V gene data show CDR1 as SGHNT and CDR2 as YYREEE (reference sequence). There are 15 residues in the CDR3. The CDR3 nucleotides read TGTGCCAGCAGCCAGGGGGCGGGGGATATGGATGAGCAGTTCTTC. Protein product: CASSQGAGDMDEQFF.

J is TRBJ1-2 and V is TRBV5-1, with a weak D call TRBD1 (6 bases). V was trimmed by 2 bases and J by 3 bases, leaving 20 bases between them. The CDR3 is 17 residues long. Germline values: CDR1 SGHRS, CDR2 YFSETQ. The CDR3 sequence: CASSLTGFGLTDYGYTF. Here the CDR3 DNA reads TGCGCCAGCAGCTTAACAGGGTTTGGGTTGACCGACTATGGCTACACCTTC.

CDR3 protein: CASSVQGDTQYF. As DNA, the CDR3 is TGTGCCAGCAGCGTACAGGGGGATACGCAGTATTTT. V gene TRBV9 combines with J gene TRBJ2-3, with a tentative D call TRBD1 (6 bases). The germline CDR1 and CDR2 sequences are SGDLS and YYNGEE. V dropped 1 base and J dropped 6 bases, with 6 bases sitting between them. The CDR3 is 12 amino acids.

The V call is TRBV6-1, the J call TRBJ1-5; 12 bases map to TRBD1. V shed 4 bases, J shed 4 bases, and the junction held 8 bases outside the gene matches. This CDR3 contains 17 residues. Germline V gene lookup returns CDR1 MNHNS and CDR2 SASEGT. CDR3 in DNA: TGTGCCAGCAGTGCCCGGGACAGGGGGCGCGGGAATCAGCCCCAGCATTTT. Translating gives CASSARDRGRGNQPQHF.

V and J are TRBV5-1 and TRBJ1-5; TRBD1 agrees at 7 bases. V lost 1 base, J lost 5 bases, and 3 bases stayed unmatched. The CDR3 is made up of 14 amino acids. The germline CDR1 and CDR2 sequences are SGHRS and YFSETQ. The chain's CDR3 is CASSLTGDDQPQHF. As DNA, the CDR3 is TGCGCCAGCAGCTTGACAGGGGATGATCAGCCCCAGCATTTT.

The chain joins TRBV19 to TRBJ2-1; D is ambiguous. Germline assignment: CDR1 LNHDA and CDR2 SQIVND (reference sequence). The V end was cut by 3 bases, the J end by 3 bases, with 9 bases between. The CDR3 spans 14 residues. In nucleotides, the CDR3 is TGTGCCAGTAGTATCGGCACAGACTACAATGAGCAGTTCTTC. As protein: CASSIGTDYNEQFF.

V usage is TRBV5-1 and J usage is TRBJ1-1, with 8 positions matching TRBD1. Germline CDR1 is SGHRS and CDR2 is YFSETQ. The CDR3 has 14 amino acids. Losses at the gene ends were 4 bases for V and 4 bases for J; bases not matched to a gene: 6. CDR3 sequence (DNA): TGCGCCAGCAGCAGACTTACAGGGGGCACTGAAGCTTTCTTT. Translating it yields CASSRLTGGTEAFF.

V usage is TRBV7-3 and J usage is TRBJ1-6; 9 bases fit TRBD1. V lost 5 bases and J lost 7; bases outside the gene matches: 6. This CDR3 region has 15 residues. Germline V CDR1 and CDR2: SGHTA, FQGTGA. The CDR3 DNA reads TGTGCCAGCAGCCCCTGGACAGGGGTGAATTCACCCCTCCACTTT. Amino acids: CASSPWTGVNSPLHF.

The chain is built from TRBV13 and TRBJ1-2; 9 bases match TRBD1. The CDR3 sequence is 13 residues long. The germline CDR1 and CDR2 sequences are PRHDT and FYEKMQ (reference sequence). Unmatched junction bases numbered 1, after V lost 5 bases and J lost 3 bases. CDR3 residues: CASSRTGDYGYTF. The DNA of the CDR3 is TGTGCCAGCAGCCGGACAGGGGACTATGGCTACACCTTC.

This chain uses TRBV6-5 with TRBJ2-2; D is ambiguous. Trimming removed 2 bases at V and 5 bases at J, with 6 bases between. Germline values: CDR1 MNHEY, CDR2 SVGAGI. The CDR3 covers 13 residues. This chain's CDR3 is CASSYHLTGELFF. The DNA of the CDR3 is TGTGCCAGCAGTTACCATTTGACCGGGGAGCTGTTTTTT.

This clone was detected only once. The chain is built from TRBV4-1 and TRBJ2-3; the match to TRBD2 covers 16 bases. J lost 3 bases, V lost 4 bases, and 7 bases had no gene match. CDR1 and CDR2 from the germline V gene are MGHRA and YSYEKL. The CDR3 covers 18 residues. DNA for the CDR3: TGCGCCAGCAGCCTCCCATCGGGACTAGCGGGGGGGACAGATACGCAGTATTTT. It encodes CASSLPSGLAGGTDTQYF.

This chain uses TRBV19 with TRBJ2-1; TRBD2 agrees at 10 bases. Looked up from germline, CDR1 is LNHDA and CDR2 is SQIVND (reference sequence). CDR3 length: 15 residues. Trimming took 9 bases from V and 4 from J; bases not matched to a gene: 9. The DNA for the CDR3 is TGTGCCAGACGACCCCTAGCGGGGGCTTACAATGAGCAGTTCTTC. Amino acid sequence: CARRPLAGAYNEQFF.

This rearrangement joins TRBV28 to TRBJ1-3; TRBD1 aligns across 10 bases. The CDR3 is made up of 18 amino acids. Unmatched junction bases numbered 17, after V lost 5 bases and J lost 7 bases. Germline lookup yields CDR1 MDHEN and CDR2 SYDVKM. CDR3 sequence: CASSRPTISGQGINTIYF. The CDR3 nucleotides are TGTGCCAGCAGTCGCCCTACCATCTCGGGACAGGGGATTAACACCATATATTTT.

The chain links TRBV7-3 to TRBJ2-3; 7 bases align to TRBD1. Losses at the gene ends were 3 bases for V and 4 bases for J; bases not matched to a gene: 4. CDR1 is SGHTA, CDR2 FQGTGA, per germline. The CDR3 length is 14 residues. This CDR3 is CASSFNRGSDTQYF. The DNA of the CDR3 is TGTGCCAGCAGCTTTAACAGGGGTTCAGATACGCAGTATTTT.

The V gene is TRBV27, the J gene TRBJ2-7; D might be TRBD2 (6 bases). V lost 1 base and J 6 bases, leaving 7 bases between the germline ends. The CDR3 is made up of 12 amino acids. In germline, CDR1 is MNHEY, CDR2 SMNVEV (reference sequence). CDR3 coding DNA: TGTGCCAGCAGTTTATACGGGGGCGAGCAGTACTTC. Translating gives CASSLYGGEQYF.

The rearrangement joins TRBV5-1 to TRBJ2-3; 9 bases fit TRBD1. Germline CDR1 is SGHRS and CDR2 is YFSETQ. V shed 4 bases, J shed 3 bases, and the junction held 9 bases outside the gene matches. This CDR3 region has 16 residues. In DNA form, the CDR3 reads TGCGCCAGCAGCCTAGGACAGGGGATAGGGACAGATACGCAGTATTTT. Translated: CASSLGQGIGTDTQYF.

This clone showed up just once. The same CDR3 also results from other DNA sequences found in this sample. The gene calls are TRBV24-1 and TRBJ1-1; 9 bases align to TRBD1. Unmatched junction bases numbered 2, after V lost 6 bases and J lost 1 base. Germline assignment: CDR1 KGHDR and CDR2 SFDVKD. The CDR3 sequence is 14 residues long. The CDR3 DNA sequence: TGTGCCACCAGTTTGACAGGGGGGAACACTGAAGCTTTCTTT. Translating gives CATSLTGGNTEAFF.

There are a few counts of this clone. This same CDR3 is encoded by further DNA sequences in the sample. The chain uses TRBV29-1 and TRBJ2-5; 9 positions agree with TRBD1. CDR1 and CDR2 from the germline V gene are SQVTM and ANQGSEA. The V segment lost 5 bases and the J segment 5 bases; nucleotides outside the gene matches: 9. The CDR3 is 14 residues long. The CDR3 region is CSVSTGTGWETQYF. DNA of the CDR3: TGCAGCGTTAGTACCGGGACAGGGTGGGAGACCCAGTACTTC.

Only one count was recorded for this clone. This chain connects TRBV4-1 to TRBJ2-5; D remains ambiguous. V was clipped by 0 bases and J by 2 bases, with 10 bases between them. The germline V gene encodes CDR1 MGHRA and CDR2 YSYEKL. The CDR3 length is 15 residues. CDR3 amino acids: CASSQDWSSQETQYF. CDR3 nucleotides: TGCGCCAGCAGCCAAGATTGGTCTAGTCAAGAGACCCAGTACTTC.

The genes are TRBV5-6 and TRBJ1-1; the D gene is possibly TRBD1 (5 bases). This CDR3 spans 17 amino acids. Between the trimmed V and J ends, which lost 6 bases and 0 bases, there was a span of 21 bases. Germline-derived CDR1 and CDR2 are SGHDT and YYEEEE. This chain's CDR3 is CASTPTGGSPMNTEAFF. CDR3 in DNA: TGTGCCAGCACCCCGACGGGGGGTTCGCCTATGAACACTGAAGCTTTCTTT.

V is TRBV9 and J is TRBJ1-3; D possibly corresponds to TRBD1 (6 bases). The ends were cut back, 4 bases at V and 4 bases at J, with 18 bases in the middle. The CDR3 has 16 residues. The germline gives CDR1 SGDLS, CDR2 YYNGEE. The CDR3 coding sequence is TGTGCCAGCAGCACAAGCACAGGGTTAGTCGGAAACACCATATATTTT. It codes for CASSTSTGLVGNTIYF. The full variable domain, with the rest looked up from reference TRBV9 and TRBJ1-3, is DSGVTQTPKHLITATGQRVTLRCSPRSGDLSVYWYQQSLDQGLQFLIQYYNGEERAKGNILERFSAQQFPDLHSELNLSSLELGDSALYFCASSTSTGLVGNTIYFGEGSWLTVV.

The V gene is TRBV3-1 (or the pseudogene TRBV3-2), the J gene TRBJ2-1, with 12 bases fitting TRBD2. The CDR3 length is 15 residues. The J segment lost 7 bases and the V segment lost 4 bases, leaving 5 bases of the junction unmatched. Germline loops: CDR1 LGHDT, CDR2 YNNKEL (reference sequence). The CDR3 reads CASSLLAGGQNEQFF. Written as DNA, the CDR3 is TGTGCCAGCAGCCTCCTAGCGGGGGGGCAAAATGAGCAGTTCTTC.

The chain uses TRBV14 and TRBJ1-2; D is possibly TRBD1 (5 bases). The CDR3 is 14 amino acids. Germline CDR1 and CDR2: SGHDN and FVKESK. Trimming pared 2 bases from V and 7 bases from J, leaving 14 bases between. CDR3 sequence reads: CASSQFPIGGGYTF. In DNA form, the CDR3 reads TGTGCCAGCAGCCAATTTCCCATCGGGGGTGGCTACACCTTC.

This CDR3 reads CAWAFYSGELFF. CDR3 nucleotides: TGTGCCTGGGCCTTTTATAGCGGGGAGCTGTTTTTT. The chain has TRBV30 and TRBJ2-2; no definite D call. Germline V gene sequence: CDR1 GTSNPN, CDR2 SVGIG (reference sequence). The CDR3 loop spans 12 amino acids. The V and J ends lost 5 bases and 7 bases respectively, with 11 bases between them. The full variable domain, with the rest looked up from reference TRBV30 and TRBJ2-2, is SQTIHQWPATLVQPVGSPLSLECTVEGTSNPNLYWYRQAAGRGLQLLFYSVGIGQISSEVPQNLSASRPQDRQFILSSKKLLLSDSGFYLCAWAFYSGELFFGEGSRLTVL.

This chain links TRBV5-1 with TRBJ2-2; D is unresolved. Trimming left V 0 bases short and J 6 bases short, with 9 bases between. The CDR3 spans 14 residues. Germline values: CDR1 SGHRS, CDR2 YFSETQ. The CDR3 DNA reads TGCGCCAGCAGCTTGGGGTGGTCGGCCGGGGAGCTGTTTTTT. It is translated as CASSLGWSAGELFF.

This clone was recorded a few times. The V call is TRBV2, the J call TRBJ1-2; 7 positions match TRBD1. The CDR3 sequence is 14 residues long. In germline, CDR1 is SNHLY, CDR2 FYNNEI. Losses at the gene ends were 6 bases for V and 8 bases for J; bases not matched to a gene: 12. This CDR3 reads CASRDDRVSIGYTF. CDR3 nucleotides: TGTGCCAGCAGGGACGACAGGGTATCAATCGGCTACACCTTC.

CDR3 loop: CASIQGPSYEQYF. The CDR3 DNA sequence: TGCGCCAGCATTCAGGGCCCCTCCTACGAGCAGTACTTC. The genes are TRBV10-2 and TRBJ2-7, with D maybe TRBD1 (5 bases). V was trimmed by 7 bases and J by 0 bases, leaving 10 bases between them. The CDR3 extends over 13 amino acids. Looked up from germline, CDR1 is WSHSY and CDR2 is SAAADI.

The chain joins TRBV7-9 to TRBJ1-1; 7 nucleotides align to TRBD1. The CDR3 length is 13 residues. Germline V CDR1 and CDR2: SEHNR, FQNEAQ (reference sequence). J gave up 4 bases and V 1 base, and 0 bases lay outside the gene matches. The CDR3 DNA follows: TGTGCCAGCAGCTTAGACAGGGGCACTGAAGCTTTCTTT. Protein: CASSLDRGTEAFF.